The 13 T cell receptor beta chains given below trace back to one sample, sequenced in a study of T cell repertoires in cytomegalovirus infection. TCRdb processed the reads anew with MiXCR; each CDR3 protein has one entry. The data contain 150,000 to 200,000 distinct CDR3 sequences, under 25% of them seen just once; the ten biggest clones take up less than 3%. The sequenced material came from PBMCs. Source of these receptors: a human donor in good health (CMV status not recorded). Some clones in this sample may be carry-over from other donors' samples.

In its sample, this clonotype was seen a few times. The CDR3 DNA reads TGCAGCGTTAACCCCCCCCGGGCCCTACCTCAAGAGACCCAGTACTTC. Translating it yields CSVNPPRALPQETQYF. The chain recombines TRBV29-1 with TRBJ2-5, with unresolved D. The CDR3 spans 16 residues. Trimming cost V 5 bases and J 2 bases, with 21 bases left between them. CDR1 is SQVTM, CDR2 ANQGSEA, per germline.

V usage is TRBV19 and J usage is TRBJ2-2, with 11 bases matching TRBD2. This CDR3 is 18 amino acids long. CDR1 is LNHDA, CDR2 SQIVND, per germline (reference sequence). The J segment lost 4 bases and the V segment lost 5 bases, leaving 12 bases of the junction unmatched. The CDR3 DNA reads as TGTGCCAGTAGTGCCCGGACTAGCGGGCGCAGCAGCACCGGGGAGCTGTTTTTT. Amino acids: CASSARTSGRSSTGELFF.

This clonotype came up a few times. V and J are TRBV7-6 and TRBJ1-1; D is unclear. The CDR3 runs to 11 residues. V lost 11 bases to trimming and J lost 1 base, with 8 bases between them. Germline CDR1 is SGHVS and CDR2 is FNYEAQ. CDR3 residues: CAAEKNTEAFF. The CDR3, as DNA: TGTGCCGCTGAGAAGAACACTGAAGCTTTCTTT.

This clonotype has a handful of counts. The chain combines TRBV12-3 or TRBV12-4 with TRBJ1-1; a weak D match, TRBD1 (5 bases). The length of the CDR3 is 11 residues. V lost 6 bases to trimming and J lost 7 bases, with 9 bases between them. This chain's CDR3 is CASRGPFEAFF. CDR3 DNA: TGTGCCAGCAGGGGACCCTTTGAAGCTTTCTTT.

The rearrangement uses TRBV18 and TRBJ2-7; 9 bases are a match to TRBD1. Per germline, CDR1 KGHSH and CDR2 LQKENI. This CDR3 has 16 amino acids. The junction had 4 bases not matched to a gene; V was cut back by 1 base and J by 0 bases. DNA of the CDR3: TGTGCCAGCTCACCACTGGGACAGGGATCCTCCTACGAGCAGTACTTC. This translates into CASSPLGQGSSYEQYF.

This clonotype was detected many times. V usage is TRBV24-1 and J usage is TRBJ2-2; D perhaps matches TRBD1 (5 bases). V was shortened by 7 bases and J by 5 bases, with 16 bases between the two germline ends. The CDR3 is 15 amino acids. Germline V gives CDR1 KGHDR, CDR2 SFDVKD. As DNA, the CDR3 is TGTGCCACCAGGCCCATAGGGGCGCGAACCGGGGAGCTGTTTTTT. Residues: CATRPIGARTGELFF.

The table lists this clonotype with many counts. The chain links TRBV7-9 to TRBJ1-1; D is unclear. The CDR3 is 15 amino acids. Germline V lookup: CDR1 SEHNR, CDR2 FQNEAQ (reference sequence). The ends were cut back, 2 bases at V and 0 bases at J, with 10 bases in the middle. The CDR3, as DNA: TGTGCCAGCAGCTTACTCTCAGCCCTGAACACTGAAGCTTTCTTT. This sequence encodes CASSLLSALNTEAFF.

This clonotype was seen only a few times. The chain carries TRBV12-5 and TRBJ2-6, with D perhaps matching TRBD1 or TRBD2 (5 bases each). This CDR3 spans 16 amino acids. Looked up from germline, CDR1 is LGHNT and CDR2 is FRNRAP. The germline V and J ends were trimmed by 2 bases and 4 bases, with 12 bases remaining between them. In nucleotides, the CDR3 is TGTGCTAGTGGTTTGATAGCAGGGACCGGGGCCAACGTCCTGACTTTC. Protein product: CASGLIAGTGANVLTF.

This clonotype occurred many times. The genes are TRBV7-8 and TRBJ2-7, with TRBD1 matching over 8 bases. The V segment lost 10 bases and the J segment 9 bases; nucleotides outside the gene matches: 14. Germline lookup yields CDR1 SGHVS and CDR2 FQNEAQ. The CDR3 is 13 amino acids. CDR3 in DNA: TGTGCCACTTCGGACAGGGCCCTTACGGGGCAGTACTTC. This gives the protein CATSDRALTGQYF. Using reference TRBV7-8 and TRBJ2-7 for the parts outside the CDR3, the full variable domain is GAGVSQSPRYKVAKRGQDVALRCDPISGHVSLFWYQQALGQGPEFLTYFQNEAQLDKSGLPSDRFFAERPEGSVSTLKIQRTQQEDSAVYLCATSDRALTGQYFGPGTRLTVT.

The sample holds a few counts of this clonotype. The gene calls are TRBV7-8 and TRBJ2-5, with 9 bases fitting TRBD1. This CDR3 contains 14 residues. Germline CDR1 SGHVS, CDR2 FQNEAQ. The trim removed 5 bases at V and 2 bases at J, leaving 3 bases unmatched. This chain's CDR3 is CASSRQGGQETQYF. In nucleotides, the CDR3 is TGTGCCAGCAGCCGACAGGGGGGACAAGAGACCCAGTACTTC.

This clonotype was seen a single time. One base away lies a much larger clone, so this may be a sequencing read error. The chain combines TRBV11-2 with TRBJ2-5; D call uncertain. The V and J ends lost 1 base and 0 bases respectively, with 6 bases between them. This CDR3 is built from 14 residues. Germline V CDR1 and CDR2: SGHAT, FQNNGV. The CDR3 here is CASSLVRYQETQYF. The CDR3 region has the DNA TGTGCCAGCAGCTTAGTCCGGTACCAAGAGACCCAGTACTTC.

This clonotype was seen only a few times. The genes are TRBV7-3 and TRBJ1-1, with 7 bases lining up with TRBD1. The CDR3 runs 17 residues. Per the germline V gene, CDR1 is SGHTA and CDR2 is FQGTGA. J gave up 0 bases and V 1 base, and 8 bases lay outside the gene matches. Here the CDR3 reads CASSLNSGGLMNTEAFF. For the CDR3, the DNA is TGTGCCAGCAGCTTAAATTCAGGGGGTCTCATGAACACTGAAGCTTTCTTT.

This clonotype was detected only a few times. The J gene is TRBJ2-5, the V gene TRBV5-5; 9 bases align to TRBD1. The germline V gene encodes CDR1 SGHKS and CDR2 YYEKEE (reference sequence). Unmatched junction bases numbered 7, after V lost 3 bases and J lost 1 base. This CDR3 is built from 16 residues. Written as DNA, the CDR3 is TGTGCCAGCAGCTCGGTTCGGACAGGGGTCCAAGAGACCCAGTACTTC. Translating gives CASSSVRTGVQETQYF.